The sequence of this T cell receptor beta chain was determined in a study of OX40 agonist ivuxolimab in advanced cancers. Background on the study: Every 2 weeks, patients got intravenous ivuxolimab at one of six dose levels (0.01-10 mg/kg). A diagnosis of hepatocellular carcinoma, melanoma, renal cell or head and neck cancer was present in dose-escalation patients. Mean age approximately 66 years, range about 20 to 85; approximately 80% male. Study outcomes and limitations: At 0.1 to 3.0 mg/kg, clonal expansion of CD4+ and CD8+ blood T cells had occurred by week 6.

A word on this clone: Antigen specificity is unknown.

V dropped 3 bases and J dropped 3 bases, with 12 bases sitting between them. The germline gives CDR1 SGHKS, CDR2 YYEKEE (reference sequence). There are 14 residues in the CDR3. Method: immunoSEQ multiplex PCR; TCRdb's copy keeps in-frame clones and lacks some. This table holds about 99,000 clones, about 96% found once. The source is an adult with an advanced solid tumor such as melanoma, head and neck, liver or kidney cancer. V gene TRBV5-5 combines with J gene TRBJ1-1; no clear D gene. The sequencing here drew on CD4+ or CD8+ T cells sorted from blood, taken in a trial of the OX40 agonist ivuxolimab. In DNA, the CDR3 is TGTGCCAGCAGCTACGGGTGGACGGACACTGAAGCTTTCTTT. Protein sequence: CASSYGWTDTEAFF.